The next 8 T cell receptor beta chains were all read from a single sample in a study of shared clonotypes between healthy human individuals. CD45RO negativity and positive selection for CCR7 defined naive CD8 cells, a population that excluded terminally differentiated effector memory CD45RA+ cells. TCRdb's copy holds only in-frame clones and misses some; the assay was immunoSEQ multiplex PCR. Of about 820,000 clones in the sample, around 93% were seen once. Sequencing was performed on naive CD8+ T cells sorted from blood. Source of these receptors: a young man in good health.

The rearrangement uses TRBV6-1 and TRBJ2-1; TRBD2 matches 10 bases. The germline gives CDR1 MNHNS, CDR2 SASEGT. This CDR3 contains 15 residues. Trimming removed 4 bases from V and 6 bases from J; junction bases left unmatched: 6. This CDR3 is CASSGASGSVNEQFF. For the CDR3, the DNA is TGTGCCAGCAGTGGAGCTAGCGGGAGCGTCAATGAGCAGTTCTTC.

The chain links TRBV7-9 to TRBJ2-3, with 7 bases fitting TRBD2. Per germline, CDR1 SEHNR and CDR2 FQNEAQ (reference sequence). The CDR3 sequence is 16 residues long. V dropped 4 bases and J dropped 2; count of bases not matched to a gene: 9. CDR3 in DNA: TGTGCCAGCAGCTCCCGGGACTACCAACTCACAGATACGCAGTATTTT. Translated: CASSSRDYQLTDTQYF.

This sequence joins TRBV7-8 and TRBJ1-3; D might be TRBD1 (5 bases). CDR1 and CDR2 (germline): SGHVS, FQNEAQ. The CDR3 has 16 amino acids. The V and J ends lost 2 bases and 5 bases respectively, with 16 bases between them. This CDR3 reads CASSLYTRPGRNTIYF. For the CDR3, the DNA is TGTGCCAGCAGCTTATATACCCGCCCGGGGCGAAACACCATATATTTT. Drawing the rest from reference TRBV7-8 and TRBJ1-3, the complete variable domain is GAGVSQSPRYKVAKRGQDVALRCDPISGHVSLFWYQQALGQGPEFLTYFQNEAQLDKSGLPSDRFFAERPEGSVSTLKIQRTQQEDSAVYLCASSLYTRPGRNTIYFGEGSWLTVV.

The chain joins TRBV5-1 to TRBJ2-1; D is possibly TRBD2 (7 bases). This CDR3 comprises 15 residues. Germline V gene data show CDR1 as SGHRS and CDR2 as YFSETQ. Trimming took 7 bases from V and 3 from J, leaving 17 bases between them. CDR3 in amino acids: CASRGASGLYNEQFF. CDR3 sequence (DNA): TGCGCCAGCCGGGGGGCTAGCGGACTCTACAATGAGCAGTTCTTC.

V gene TRBV7-2 combines with J gene TRBJ2-7; D remains ambiguous. This CDR3 region has 15 residues. V lost 2 bases and J 5 bases, leaving 16 bases between the germline ends. The germline V gene has CDR1 SGHTA and CDR2 FQGNSA. CDR3 coding DNA: TGTGCCAGCAGCTTAATCGGTGCATCTATCGACGAGCAGTACTTC. Translating it yields CASSLIGASIDEQYF.

CDR3 DNA: TGTGCCAGCAGCCCCCGGGTTTTGGGTGAGCAGTTCTTC. Amino acid sequence: CASSPRVLGEQFF. This chain joins TRBV5-5 and TRBJ2-1; D not resolved. This CDR3 is 13 amino acids long. Trimming took off 4 bases at V and 9 bases at J, with 14 bases between the two ends. Per the germline V gene, CDR1 is SGHKS and CDR2 is YYEKEE (reference sequence).

The V and J genes are TRBV15 and TRBJ2-1; 7 bases are shared with TRBD2. The germline V gene encodes CDR1 LNHNV and CDR2 YYDKDF (reference sequence). V dropped 3 bases and J dropped 7; count of bases not matched to a gene: 9. The CDR3 loop spans 15 amino acids. CDR3 sequence: CATSSNPGSGNEQFF. The CDR3 DNA follows: TGTGCCACCAGCAGCAATCCCGGTAGCGGGAATGAGCAGTTCTTC.

Remarks on this clone: Other nucleotide sequences from this sample produce the same CDR3. J is TRBJ2-1 and V is TRBV7-9; 9 bases match TRBD2. Trimming cost V 5 bases and J 4 bases; bases outside gene matches: 6. This CDR3 region has 15 residues. Germline V lookup: CDR1 SEHNR, CDR2 FQNEAQ (reference sequence). The DNA for the CDR3 is TGTGCCAGCAGCCCGGGACTAGCAGCATACAATGAGCAGTTCTTC. Protein: CASSPGLAAYNEQFF.